These 22 T cell receptor beta chains were all obtained from the same sample, sequenced in a study of T-cell memory formation after mild COVID-19. One entry per CDR3 protein, called by TCRdb with MiXCR from the 5' RACE reads. The profile shows about 350,000 distinct CDR3 sequences, roughly 13% of them singletons. Sequencing input: PBMCs or a T cell subset sorted from them (not recorded which). Receptor source: a man aged 18 to 30 who had mild COVID-19 (a few samples of this study predate the infection). Cell type and time point are not known.

This clonotype was picked up a small number of times. This chain joins TRBV5-8 and TRBJ2-3, with D perhaps being TRBD1 or TRBD2 (6 bases each). V lost 3 bases and J lost 1, with 12 bases in between. Looked up from germline, CDR1 is SGHTS and CDR2 is YDEGEE. CDR3 size: 15 residues. Here the CDR3 DNA reads TGTGCCAGCAGCTACCCCGGGGGCGGCACAGATACGCAGTATTTT. As protein: CASSYPGGGTDTQYF.

In nucleotides, the CDR3 is TGTGCCAGTAGTAGGAAAGCGGGGGGCCACACCTACAATGAGCAGTTCTTC. Amino acids: CASSRKAGGHTYNEQFF. The chain joins TRBV19 to TRBJ2-1, with 9 bases fitting TRBD2. Germline CDR1 LNHDA, CDR2 SQIVND (reference sequence). The ends lost 4 bases at V and 2 bases at J; junction bases unmatched: 9. This CDR3 spans 17 amino acids. Complete variable domain (other parts from reference TRBV19 and TRBJ2-1): DGGITQSPKYLFRKEGQNVTLSCEQNLNHDAMYWYRQDPGQGLRLIYYSQIVNDFQKGDIAEGYSVSREKKESFPLTVTSAQKNPTAFYLCASSRKAGGHTYNEQFFGPGTRLTVL.

The rearrangement joins TRBV20-1 to TRBJ2-7, with TRBD1 matching over 11 bases. Germline CDR1 and CDR2: DFQATT and SNEGSKA (reference sequence). CDR3 length: 13 residues. V was clipped by 6 bases and J by 2 bases; unmatched bases: 3. CDR3 bases: TGCAGTGCGCGGGACAGGGGGGCCTACGAGCAGTACTTC. Its protein product is CSARDRGAYEQYF.

Ten or more counts support this clonotype. The chain combines TRBV11-2 with TRBJ2-2; possible D gene TRBD1, 5 bases. In germline, CDR1 is SGHAT, CDR2 FQNNGV. Trimming stripped 3 bases from V and 5 bases from J, with 19 bases between. This CDR3 region has 17 residues. CDR3 region: CASSFFLSGKGTGELFF. CDR3 coding DNA: TGTGCCAGCAGCTTCTTTTTGTCCGGCAAGGGGACCGGGGAGCTGTTTTTT.

J is TRBJ1-2 and V is TRBV12-3 or TRBV12-4, with D unclear. The germline V and J ends were trimmed by 3 bases and 8 bases, with 7 bases remaining between them. The CDR3 has 11 residues. The CDR3 sequence is CASSLSMGYTF. In nucleotides, the CDR3 is TGTGCCAGCAGTTTGTCTATGGGCTACACCTTC.

This clonotype showed up just a few times. The chain joins TRBV12-3 or TRBV12-4 to TRBJ2-2; TRBD1 or TRBD2 may be the D gene (5 bases each). The CDR3 consists of 13 residues. Trimming removed 5 bases at V and 7 bases at J, with 11 bases between. The CDR3 DNA is TGTGCCAGCAGTCTGGGACCAAGCGGGGAGCTGTTTTTT. It translates to CASSLGPSGELFF.

This clonotype was counted once. The chain joins TRBV4-3 to TRBJ1-6, with D perhaps TRBD1 (5 bases). V was trimmed by 0 bases and J by 7 bases, leaving 13 bases between them. Germline V gives CDR1 LGHNA, CDR2 YSLEER. The CDR3 contains 16 residues. Here the CDR3 DNA reads TGCGCCAGCAGCCAAGATGGACCAGGGCGGAATTCACCCCTCCACTTT. This codes for CASSQDGPGRNSPLHF.

Turning to this clonotype: An end of the junction differs from the germline gene, which may be a read error. The J gene is TRBJ2-6, the V gene TRBV5-8, with 7 positions matching TRBD1. Germline values: CDR1 SGHTS, CDR2 YDEGEE. The CDR3 length is 15 residues. The DNA of the CDR3 is TGTGCCAGCAGCAACACAGGGGCAGGGGACAACGTCCTGACTTTC. Translating gives CASSNTGAGDNVLTF.

V gene TRBV6-6 combines with J gene TRBJ2-7; the match to TRBD1 covers 9 bases. V shed 2 bases and J 4 bases; nucleotides not matched to a gene: 3. Germline lookup yields CDR1 MNHNY and CDR2 SVGAGI (reference sequence). The CDR3 extends over 14 amino acids. The CDR3 reads CASSYHRGPYEQYF. The CDR3, as DNA: TGTGCCAGCAGTTACCACAGGGGGCCATACGAGCAGTACTTC.

This clonotype was counted ten times or more. This chain connects TRBV7-9 to TRBJ2-7, with a weak D call TRBD1 (6 bases). V shed 4 bases and J shed 7 bases, with 11 bases lying between them. Per germline, CDR1 SEHNR and CDR2 FQNEAQ (reference sequence). There are 12 residues in the CDR3. CDR3 protein: CASSSGTQEQYF. DNA of the CDR3: TGTGCCAGCAGCTCCGGGACACAGGAGCAGTACTTC.

The chain combines TRBV7-3 with TRBJ2-2; a weak D match, TRBD2 (6 bases). Germline-derived CDR1 and CDR2 are SGHTA and FQGTGA. The CDR3 is 13 amino acids. The V and J ends lost 5 bases and 3 bases respectively, with 7 bases between them. The CDR3 coding sequence is TGTGCCAGCAGCCGGGGGTACACCGGGGAGCTGTTTTTT. Encoded protein: CASSRGYTGELFF.

This clonotype has more than one count but fewer than ten. As DNA, the CDR3 is TGTGCCAGCACCCTTCTACCGGGAGCAGCTTACGAGCAGTACTTC. As protein: CASTLLPGAAYEQYF. The V call is TRBV12-3 or TRBV12-4, the J call TRBJ2-7, with a weak D call TRBD2 (6 bases). Trimming shortened V by 7 bases and J by 4 bases, and 20 bases separated the two germline ends. This CDR3 region has 15 residues.

The chain is built from TRBV4-1 and TRBJ1-2, with D uncertain. This CDR3 comprises 13 residues. The germline V gene has CDR1 MGHRA and CDR2 YSYEKL. The V and J ends lost 1 base and 8 bases respectively, with 11 bases between them. For the CDR3, the DNA is TGCGCCAGCAGCCAAGGGGCAGCTAACGGCTACACCTTC. It yields the protein CASSQGAANGYTF.

This clonotype has just a few counts. CDR3 sequence: CASSPGQGDGFQNIQYF. CDR3 coding DNA: TGTGCCAGCAGCCCCGGACAGGGCGACGGTTTCCAGAACATTCAGTACTTC. The J gene is TRBJ2-4, the V gene TRBV7-2; TRBD1 agrees at 8 bases. V was clipped by 5 bases and J by 7 bases; unmatched bases: 16. The CDR3 length is 17 residues. Germline V gene data show CDR1 as SGHTA and CDR2 as FQGNSA.

In its sample, this clonotype was seen a few times. This sequence joins TRBV7-3 and TRBJ2-3, with D possibly called TRBD1 or TRBD2 (5 bases each). This CDR3 is built from 16 residues. Per the germline V gene, CDR1 is SGHTA and CDR2 is FQGTGA. V was pared by 5 bases and J by 3 bases, with 18 bases between. The CDR3 DNA sequence: TGTGCCAGCAGCCCCGGCCCCGGGACCAGTACAGATACGCAGTATTTT. It encodes CASSPGPGTSTDTQYF.

This clonotype was recorded a few times. The V gene is TRBV27, the J gene TRBJ2-7, with D possibly TRBD2 on 6 matching bases. The germline V gene has CDR1 MNHEY and CDR2 SMNVEV (reference sequence). CDR3 length: 15 residues. V was pared by 8 bases and J by 6 bases, with 23 bases between. CDR3 nucleotide sequence: TGTGCCAGCGGCCTTCCCCCGTGGGGACTCTCCGAGCAGTACTTC. Translating gives CASGLPPWGLSEQYF.

Only a few counts were recorded for this clonotype. This chain connects TRBV25-1 to TRBJ2-1; D is ambiguous. Germline-derived CDR1 and CDR2 are MGHDK and SYGVNS. The CDR3 is 13 residues long. V lost 3 bases, J lost 7 bases, and 10 bases lay in between. CDR3 coding DNA: TGTGCCAGCAGTGATGGGCGTAGGAATGAGCAGTTCTTC. The encoded protein is CASSDGRRNEQFF.

V gene TRBV4-3 combines with J gene TRBJ2-7; the D gene could be TRBD1 or TRBD2 (6 bases each). The CDR3 is made up of 15 amino acids. The V and J ends lost 5 bases and 3 bases respectively, with 17 bases between them. CDR1 is LGHNA and CDR2 is YSLEER in the germline V gene. The chain's CDR3 is CASSSQGGQYYEQYF. In DNA form, the CDR3 reads TGCGCCAGCAGCTCCCAAGGGGGGCAGTACTACGAGCAGTACTTC.

The V gene is TRBV12-3 or TRBV12-4, the J gene TRBJ1-1; D is unclear. The V and J ends lost 2 bases and 1 base respectively, with 11 bases between them. The CDR3 spans 15 residues. Here the CDR3 DNA reads TGTGCCAGCAGTTTATCACCCCGATCGAACACTGAAGCTTTCTTT. This gives the protein CASSLSPRSNTEAFF.

This clonotype came up a few times. J is TRBJ2-4 and V is TRBV6-5, with 10 bases matching TRBD2. Trimming at V came to 6 bases and at J to 6 bases, leaving 2 bases not matched to a gene. This CDR3 is 13 amino acids long. The V gene's germline CDR1 is MNHEY and CDR2 SVGAGI. DNA for the CDR3: TGTGCCAGCAGGCAGCGGGAGGGAAACATTCAGTACTTC. As protein: CASRQREGNIQYF.

This clonotype appeared many times. CDR3 sequence (DNA): TGTGCCAGCAGTTACTCTGGGGTGGTCGGGGAGCTGTTTTTT. Protein: CASSYSGVVGELFF. V is TRBV6-5 and J is TRBJ2-2, with unresolved D. The V gene's germline CDR1 is MNHEY and CDR2 SVGAGI. Between the trimmed V and J ends, which lost 0 bases and 7 bases, there was a span of 9 bases. The CDR3 runs to 14 residues.

This chain connects TRBV27 to TRBJ2-2; D possibly uses TRBD1 or TRBD2 (6 bases each). CDR1 MNHEY and CDR2 SMNVEV come from the germline V gene (reference sequence). Trimming pared 1 base from V and 5 bases from J, leaving 14 bases between. The CDR3 extends over 16 amino acids. The CDR3 sequence: CASSLYGGVGTGELFF. DNA of the CDR3: TGTGCCAGCAGTTTATACGGGGGCGTGGGGACCGGGGAGCTGTTTTTT.